The T cell receptor (beta chain) described here comes from a study of shared clonotypes between healthy human individuals. About the study: The people who gave samples were a couple of women and three men aged 18 to 49.

This clone was seen a few times. Its target is unknown. Findings and limits, study-wide: The small donor group covered limited genetic and exposure diversity.

The repertoire was sequenced with immunoSEQ multiplex PCR; TCRdb's copy has only in-frame clones and lacks some. The repertoire has 400,000 to 550,000 clones, about 80% of them found once; the top ten carry approximately 12%. Germline loops: CDR1 LNHDA, CDR2 SQIVND (reference sequence). This CDR3 region has 17 residues. With 6 bases clipped from V and 0 bases from J, the junction kept 4 bases outside the gene matches. The chain combines TRBV19 with TRBJ2-6; TRBD1 matches 11 bases. Sequencing used PBMCs. The TCR originated in a woman in her forties in good health. Some clones in this sample may be carry-over from other donors' samples. Here the CDR3 reads CASSRGQGDSGANVLTF. CDR3 nucleotides: TGTGCCAGTAGCCGGGGACAGGGGGACTCTGGGGCCAACGTCCTGACTTTC.